This T cell receptor beta chain was retrieved from a study of response to subunit inactivated influenza vaccine. General study points: Seasonal influenza vaccination, on each occasion, was suggested by the authors to recruit few new T cells.

This clonotype was recorded once. Antigen: not known. A much more abundant neighbour one base away suggests this may be a read error. MiXCR was run by TCRdb on the RT-PCR reads, yielding one entry per CDR3 protein. The sample carries over 750,000 distinct CDR3 sequences, less than 25% recorded once. Here the sequenced sample was PBMCs from blood, taken about 5 days after vaccination. This sequence originates from a man aged 50-60 years who received an inactivated influenza vaccine.

For the CDR3, the DNA is TGCAGCGTGGGCTCAGCCCACTCCTACAATGAGCAGTTCTTC. Translated, it gives CSVGSAHSYNEQFF. The chain carries TRBV29-1 and TRBJ2-1; no clear D. The germline V and J ends were trimmed by 6 bases and 0 bases, with 12 bases remaining between them. The CDR3 runs 14 residues. Germline values: CDR1 SQVTM, CDR2 ANQGSEA.